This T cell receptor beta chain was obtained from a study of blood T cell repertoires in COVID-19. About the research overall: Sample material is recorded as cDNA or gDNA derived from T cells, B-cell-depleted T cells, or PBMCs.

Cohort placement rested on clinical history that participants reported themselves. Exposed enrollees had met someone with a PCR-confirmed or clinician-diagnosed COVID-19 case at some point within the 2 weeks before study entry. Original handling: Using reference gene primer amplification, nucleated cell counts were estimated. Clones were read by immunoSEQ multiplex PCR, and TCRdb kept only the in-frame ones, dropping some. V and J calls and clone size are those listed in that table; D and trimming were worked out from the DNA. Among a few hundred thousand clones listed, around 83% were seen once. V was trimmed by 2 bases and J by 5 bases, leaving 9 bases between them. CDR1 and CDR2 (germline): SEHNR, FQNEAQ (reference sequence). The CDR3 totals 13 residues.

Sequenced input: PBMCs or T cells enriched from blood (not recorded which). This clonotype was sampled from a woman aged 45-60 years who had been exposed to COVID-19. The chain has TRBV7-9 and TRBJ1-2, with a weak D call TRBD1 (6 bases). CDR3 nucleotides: TGTGCCAGCAGCTTACCCGGACAGTATGGCTACACCTTC. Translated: CASSLPGQYGYTF.